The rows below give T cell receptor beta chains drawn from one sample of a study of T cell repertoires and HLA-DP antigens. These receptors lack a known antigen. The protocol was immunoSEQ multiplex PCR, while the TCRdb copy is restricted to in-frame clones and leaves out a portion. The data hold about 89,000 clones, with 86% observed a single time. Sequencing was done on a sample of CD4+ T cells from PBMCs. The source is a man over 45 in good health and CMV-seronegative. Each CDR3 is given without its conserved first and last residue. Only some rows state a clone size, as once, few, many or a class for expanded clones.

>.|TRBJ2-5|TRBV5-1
ASSLAYQETQY
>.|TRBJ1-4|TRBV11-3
ASSLDQVVGDMTKLF
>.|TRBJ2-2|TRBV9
ASSVGSGLSGELF
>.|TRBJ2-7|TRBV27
ASRQRRAVEQY
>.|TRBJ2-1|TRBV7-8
ASSLGLAQF
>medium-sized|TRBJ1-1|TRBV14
ASSQVTGRTEAF
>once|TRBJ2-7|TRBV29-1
SAGTGTYEQY
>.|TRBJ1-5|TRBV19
ASSIDRGQPQH
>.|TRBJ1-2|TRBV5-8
ASSLASNYGYT
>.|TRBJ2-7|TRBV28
ASSLGGGGAGYEQY
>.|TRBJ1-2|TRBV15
ATSAAYRANYGYT
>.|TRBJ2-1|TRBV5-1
ASSFRRGGGYNEQF
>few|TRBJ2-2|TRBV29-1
SVARASTGELF
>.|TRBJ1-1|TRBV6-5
ASSFAMDGMNTEAF
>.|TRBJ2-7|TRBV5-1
ASSLRTVTYEQY
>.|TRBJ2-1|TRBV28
ASSSYGLAEDNEQF
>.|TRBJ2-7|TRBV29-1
SVVLGNSYEQY
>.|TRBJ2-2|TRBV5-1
ASSLLAGSTGELF
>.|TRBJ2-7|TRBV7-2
ASSLGVTGSSYEQY
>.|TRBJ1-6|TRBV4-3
ASSRGTAVNSPLH
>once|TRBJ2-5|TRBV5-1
ASSLSPGIRAGETQY
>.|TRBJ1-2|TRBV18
ASSPGPTGPYGYT
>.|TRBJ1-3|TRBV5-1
ASSLDQGRNTIY
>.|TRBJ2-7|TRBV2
ASGTGAAYEQY
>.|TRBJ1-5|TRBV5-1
ASSPSTRDQPQH
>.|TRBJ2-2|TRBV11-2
ASSRNRDTGELF
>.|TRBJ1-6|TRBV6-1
ASSEVPWASPLH
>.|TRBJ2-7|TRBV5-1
ASRVTGTAYEQY